Shown below are 5 T cell receptor beta chains from a single sample sequenced in a study of blood T cell repertoires in COVID-19. Some clones are missing from TCRdb's copy, which holds only in-frame ones; the method was immunoSEQ multiplex PCR. This sample carries roughly 90,000 clones, 70% to 80% of them seen once, and the ten largest clones take approximately 15%. The sample consisted of peripheral blood. The receptors shown here come from a human donor in a cohort sampled during active COVID-19.

The chain employs TRBV5-8 and TRBJ1-5; D gene uncertain. CDR3 length: 16 amino acids. CDR1 and CDR2 from the germline V gene are SGHTS and YDEGEE. Deletions cut 3 bases from V and 3 bases from J, with 16 bases between. As DNA, the CDR3 is TGTGCCAGCAGCTCGGGAGCTGGTCCCCACAATCAGCCCCAGCATTTT. This codes for CASSSGAGPHNQPQHF.

The chain joins TRBV7-9 to TRBJ2-3; no definite D call. Trimming cost V 5 bases and J 0 bases, with 12 bases left between them. From germline, CDR1 is SEHNR and CDR2 FQNEAQ (reference sequence). This CDR3 comprises 15 residues. The CDR3 loop reads CASSSRQTSTDTQYF. DNA of the CDR3: TGTGCCAGCAGCAGCAGGCAAACTAGCACAGATACGCAGTATTTT.

The rearrangement links TRBV30 to TRBJ1-2; 8 positions match TRBD1. The CDR3 contains 16 residues. Per germline, CDR1 GTSNPN and CDR2 SVGIG (reference sequence). The J segment lost 4 bases and the V segment lost 3 bases, leaving 13 bases of the junction unmatched. The CDR3 region is CAWRAGQGSLRYGYTF. The CDR3 DNA reads TGTGCCTGGAGGGCCGGACAGGGCAGTCTGCGCTATGGCTACACCTTC.

This chain joins TRBV7-3 and TRBJ2-1, with 10 bases aligning to TRBD2. This CDR3 comprises 19 residues. J lost 0 bases, V lost 4 bases, and 12 bases had no gene match. Per germline, CDR1 SGHTA and CDR2 FQGTGA. As DNA, the CDR3 is TGTGCCAGCAGCTCCGACCTTAGACTAGCGGGCAGCTCCTACAATGAGCAGTTCTTC. It translates to CASSSDLRLAGSSYNEQFF.

CDR3 residues: CASSLTGMIGADTQYF. In DNA form, the CDR3 reads TGCGCCAGCAGCTTGACAGGGATGATCGGCGCAGATACGCAGTATTTT. The V gene is TRBV5-1, the J gene TRBJ2-3; TRBD1 is a possible D gene (6 bases). Trimming stripped 1 base from V and 4 bases from J, with 16 bases between. The germline V gene has CDR1 SGHRS and CDR2 YFSETQ. CDR3 size: 16 residues.